The subject of this entry is one T cell receptor beta chain. TCRdb's copy holds only in-frame clones and misses some; the assay was immunoSEQ multiplex PCR. The sample contains about 1.1 million clones, 70% to 85% of which appear only once. This specimen comes from a study of shared clonotypes between healthy human individuals. The clonotype originates from a man aged 18-30 years in good health. Some clones in this sample may be carry-over from other donors' samples. The source material was memory CD4+ T cells from PBMCs. Subset: CD45RA-negative fraction.

CDR3 protein: CASSIDGRQRGEKLFF. CDR3 bases: TGTGCCAGTAGTATAGATGGACGCCAGCGCGGTGAAAAACTGTTTTTT. The rearrangement links TRBV19 to TRBJ1-4; D is unresolved. The CDR3 has 16 residues. Germline values: CDR1 LNHDA, CDR2 SQIVND (reference sequence). V lost 0 bases and J lost 7, with 15 bases in between.